This TCR beta chain was profiled in a study of OX40 agonist ivuxolimab in advanced cancers. The table came from immunoSEQ multiplex PCR; TCRdb's copy has only in-frame clones and leaves some out. Among about 89,000 clones listed, just under 95% were seen once. The ends were cut back, 2 bases at V and 5 bases at J, with 9 bases in the middle. CDR3 length: 13 residues. Germline CDR1 and CDR2: SGHTA and FQGNSA. This clone occurred a few times. The V call is TRBV7-2, the J call TRBJ2-5; TRBD1 might be the D (6 bases). Here the sequenced sample was CD4+ or CD8+ T cells sorted from blood, taken in a trial of the OX40 agonist ivuxolimab. This receptor was taken from an adult with an advanced solid tumor such as melanoma, head and neck, liver or kidney cancer. This CDR3 is CASSLSGVETQYF. CDR3 DNA: TGTGCCAGCAGCTTATCAGGGGTGGAGACCCAGTACTTC.